Described below is a single T cell receptor (beta chain) sequence and its context. The target antigen is unknown. The data were obtained in a study of cytomegalovirus exposure and HLA in healthy donors. Turning to the study itself: From HLA-typed donors, an early data release held around 80 million unique TCRs. Among 350 to 500 genotyped donors, around 80% fell in the Caucasian-associated ancestry cluster. General study points: Because they were indistinguishable, some V segments, including TRBV6-2 and TRBV6-3, were excluded. Later on, an analysis tied about 17,000 TCR beta sequences to HLA alleles at 0.05 false discovery rate.

60 Vbeta and 13 Jbeta primers were used in PCR. The repertoire was sequenced with immunoSEQ multiplex PCR; TCRdb's copy has only in-frame clones and lacks some. Of about 220,000 clones listed, over 80% were seen once; the top ten hold roughly 0.75%. The CDR3 consists of 15 residues. The ends lost 3 bases at V and 1 base at J; junction bases unmatched: 3. Per the germline V gene, CDR1 is SGHDT and CDR2 is YYEEEE. The sequence came from a boy aged 2 to 10 in good health and CMV-seronegative. J is TRBJ1-1 and V is TRBV5-6; TRBD1 matches 10 bases. The sequenced sample was PBMCs. This CDR3 reads CASSSTGGENTEAFF. DNA for the CDR3: TGTGCCAGCAGCTCGACAGGGGGCGAGAACACTGAAGCTTTCTTT. Together with reference TRBV5-6 and TRBJ1-1, the CDR3 gives the full variable domain: DAGVTQSPTHLIKTRGQQVTLRCSPKSGHDTVSWYQQALGQGPQFIFQYYEEEERQRGNFPDRFSGHQFPNYSSELNVNALLLGDSALYLCASSSTGGENTEAFFGQGTRLTVV.